The 22 T cell receptor beta chains below come from one sample, sequenced in a study of metastatic and nonmetastatic thyroid tumors. Thyroid surgery had not been preceded by any treatment in any patient. TCRdb called clones again from the PCR reads with MiXCR. The table has around 30,000 clones, roughly 15% seen once. Sequencing input: blood. These receptors were obtained from a female donor with papillary thyroid cancer or a benign thyroid nodule (not recorded which). Some clones in this sample may be carry-over from other donors' samples.

There are many counts of this clone. This chain joins TRBV5-4 and TRBJ2-3; 7 nucleotides align to TRBD2. Per the germline V gene, CDR1 is SGHNT and CDR2 is YYREEE (reference sequence). After removal of 0 bases from V and 2 bases from J, the junction contained 9 bases not matched to a gene. This CDR3 region has 17 residues. The CDR3 sequence: CASSLGDREDLTDTQYF. The CDR3 DNA follows: TGTGCCAGCAGCTTGGGGGATCGGGAGGACCTCACAGATACGCAGTATTTT.

This clone was counted between two and nine times. The chain combines TRBV6-2 or TRBV6-3 with TRBJ2-7, with D hard to call. Trimming removed 8 bases at V and 0 bases at J, with 11 bases between. CDR3 size: 13 residues. Germline V gives CDR1 MNHEY, CDR2 SVGEGT. The CDR3 loop reads CASLWSSSYEQYF. The CDR3 region has the DNA TGTGCCAGCCTATGGAGTAGCTCCTACGAGCAGTACTTC.

This clone is labeled medium-sized. The V gene is TRBV30, the J gene TRBJ2-7; D is ambiguous. V lost 1 base, J lost 3 bases, and 13 bases lay in between. Germline CDR1 and CDR2: GTSNPN and SVGIG (reference sequence). The CDR3 is 14 residues long. DNA for the CDR3: TGTGCCTGGAGTGCCGGAGCTGAGAACTACGAGCAGTACTTC. Its protein product is CAWSAGAENYEQYF.

Concerning this clone: This may be a read error, as it is one base from a much larger clone. V is TRBV12-3 or TRBV12-4 and J is TRBJ2-1, with a possible D match to TRBD2 (6 bases). The CDR3 totals 15 residues. CDR3 nucleotide sequence: TGTGCCAGCAGTTTTATGAGGACTATATACAATGGGCAGTTCTTC. Protein: CASSFMRTIYNGQFF.

This clone was seen at least ten times. The V gene is TRBV9, the J gene TRBJ2-5, with D maybe TRBD2 (6 bases). V was cut by 4 bases and J by 4 bases, with 14 bases left in between. Germline V gene sequence: CDR1 SGDLS, CDR2 YYNGEE. The CDR3 is 14 residues long. The CDR3 sequence is CASSSGLGRETQYF. CDR3 nucleotide sequence: TGTGCCAGCAGCTCGGGACTGGGCAGAGAGACCCAGTACTTC. The full variable domain, with the rest looked up from reference TRBV9 and TRBJ2-5, is DSGVTQTPKHLITATGQRVTLRCSPRSGDLSVYWYQQSLDQGLQFLIQYYNGEERAKGNILERFSAQQFPDLHSELNLSSLELGDSALYFCASSSGLGRETQYFGPGTRLLVL.

This clone has ten or more counts. The rearrangement links TRBV20-1 to TRBJ1-5; TRBD1 agrees at 7 bases. This CDR3 comprises 16 residues. J gave up 2 bases and V 0 bases, and 7 bases lay outside the gene matches. Looked up from germline, CDR1 is DFQATT and CDR2 is SNEGSKA (reference sequence). The CDR3 coding sequence is TGCAGTGCTAGAGATAAAGGGGGCGCGCGCAATCAGCCCCAGCATTTT. Translating it yields CSARDKGGARNQPQHF.

This clone was seen repeatedly, ten times or more. The rearrangement links TRBV27 to TRBJ2-1, with TRBD2 matching over 9 bases. Germline values: CDR1 MNHEY, CDR2 SMNVEV (reference sequence). The ends lost 0 bases at V and 6 bases at J; junction bases unmatched: 12. The CDR3 has 18 residues. The DNA for the CDR3 is TGTGCCAGCAGTTTATCAGGGCCTAGCGGGACCCCACCCAATGAGCAGTTCTTC. Protein product: CASSLSGPSGTPPNEQFF.

Ten or more counts support this clone. The J gene is TRBJ2-2, the V gene TRBV19, with 13 bases that match TRBD2. The trim removed 6 bases at V and 0 bases at J, leaving 10 bases unmatched. The CDR3 length is 19 residues. The germline gives CDR1 LNHDA, CDR2 SQIVND (reference sequence). CDR3 loop: CASRKGLAGPETNTGELFF. CDR3 nucleotide sequence: TGTGCCAGTAGAAAGGGACTAGCGGGACCCGAGACGAACACCGGGGAGCTGTTTTTT. The full variable domain, in which reference TRBV19 and TRBJ2-2 provide the parts outside the CDR3, is DGGITQSPKYLFRKEGQNVTLSCEQNLNHDAMYWYRQDPGQGLRLIYYSQIVNDFQKGDIAEGYSVSREKKESFPLTVTSAQKNPTAFYLCASRKGLAGPETNTGELFFGEGSRLTVL.

V is TRBV9 and J is TRBJ2-1, with 12 bases aligning to TRBD2. V shed 4 bases, J shed 8 bases, and the junction held 13 bases outside the gene matches. The CDR3 covers 17 residues. Germline lookup yields CDR1 SGDLS and CDR2 YYNGEE. Here the CDR3 reads CASSLAPVLAGGHEQFF. The CDR3 coding sequence is TGTGCCAGCAGCTTAGCTCCCGTACTAGCGGGAGGTCATGAGCAGTTCTTC.

This clone was recorded many times. In DNA, the CDR3 is TGCAGTGCTAGAGAGTTGGGGGGACAGGGGAGGGAGCTGTTTTTT. As protein: CSARELGGQGRELFF. The rearrangement links TRBV20-1 to TRBJ2-2; TRBD1 agrees at 10 bases. V dropped 0 bases and J dropped 9; count of bases not matched to a gene: 7. The CDR3 runs 15 residues. Germline V gene lookup returns CDR1 DFQATT and CDR2 SNEGSKA (reference sequence).

This clone was observed at least ten times. The gene calls are TRBV3-1 and TRBJ2-7; 8 nucleotides agree with TRBD1. Unmatched junction bases numbered 1, after V lost 3 bases and J lost 0 bases. The germline V gene has CDR1 LGHDT and CDR2 YNNKEL (reference sequence). This CDR3 has 14 amino acids. The CDR3 DNA follows: TGTGCCAGCAGCCATGGGACAGGCTCCTACGAGCAGTACTTC. Residues: CASSHGTGSYEQYF.

The table lists this clone with many counts. The chain joins TRBV7-2 to TRBJ2-1; maybe TRBD1 (6 bases). This CDR3 spans 13 amino acids. The V end was cut by 2 bases, the J end by 7 bases, with 9 bases between. The germline CDR1 and CDR2 sequences are SGHTA and FQGNSA. This chain's CDR3 is CASSLTGYNEQFF. The DNA for the CDR3 is TGTGCCAGCAGCTTAACAGGGTATAATGAGCAGTTCTTC.

This clone appeared a few times. The chain recombines TRBV5-1 with TRBJ2-7; D is perhaps TRBD1 (6 bases). Germline loops: CDR1 SGHRS, CDR2 YFSETQ. Trimming took 1 base from V and 5 from J, leaving 10 bases between them. The CDR3 sequence is 13 residues long. The CDR3 region is CASSLTYRDEQYF. The CDR3 DNA sequence: TGCGCCAGCAGCTTGACCTACAGGGACGAGCAGTACTTC.

This clone was seen many times. This chain connects TRBV19 to TRBJ2-3; TRBD1 agrees at 7 bases. The CDR3 runs to 12 residues. The V gene's germline CDR1 is LNHDA and CDR2 SQIVND (reference sequence). Germline trimming cut 7 bases from V and 5 bases from J; bases unmatched to any gene: 3. Here the CDR3 DNA reads TGTGCCAGTACCTCAGGGGGAGATACGCAGTATTTT. This translates into CASTSGGDTQYF.

This sequence joins TRBV5-1 and TRBJ2-5, with 12 bases lining up with TRBD1. The CDR3 has 16 residues. The trim removed 6 bases at V and 5 bases at J, leaving 11 bases unmatched. Germline lookup yields CDR1 SGHRS and CDR2 YFSETQ. The CDR3 is CASIPGTGGYSETQYF. The CDR3 DNA reads TGCGCCAGCATCCCCGGGACAGGGGGCTACTCGGAGACCCAGTACTTC.

This clone occurred many times. The chain is built from TRBV15 and TRBJ2-1; TRBD2 matches 12 bases. Unmatched junction bases numbered 4, after V lost 5 bases and J lost 2 bases. CDR3 length: 16 amino acids. Germline loops: CDR1 LNHNV, CDR2 YYDKDF (reference sequence). CDR3 residues: CATSARTSGTYNEQFF. Here the CDR3 DNA reads TGTGCCACCAGCGCTAGGACTAGCGGGACCTACAATGAGCAGTTCTTC.

This clone is medium-sized within its sample. The chain employs TRBV11-3 and TRBJ1-2; D gene unclear. V lost 1 base and J 8 bases, leaving 14 bases between the germline ends. Germline V gives CDR1 SGHNT, CDR2 YENEEA. The CDR3 consists of 14 residues. For the CDR3, the DNA is TGTGCCAGCAGCTTAGCGAGGAGGGTTGGCGGCTACACCTTC. Protein: CASSLARRVGGYTF.

The sample holds many counts of this clone. The V call is TRBV5-4, the J call TRBJ2-5; 7 nucleotides line up with TRBD2. This CDR3 has 14 amino acids. The germline V gene encodes CDR1 SGHNT and CDR2 YYREEE (reference sequence). V lost 3 bases and J lost 1; bases outside the gene matches: 3. The CDR3 here is CASSSGGSQETQYF. CDR3 DNA: TGTGCCAGCAGCTCGGGGGGATCCCAAGAGACCCAGTACTTC.

There are many counts of this clone. This chain uses TRBV19 with TRBJ1-5, with D possibly TRBD1 on 5 matching bases. The CDR3 loop spans 15 amino acids. Germline loops: CDR1 LNHDA, CDR2 SQIVND (reference sequence). The V and J ends lost 2 bases and 1 base respectively, with 9 bases between them. CDR3 nucleotides: TGTGCCAGTAGTATAATCGGGGGGAGCAATCAGCCCCAGCATTTT. Its translation is CASSIIGGSNQPQHF.

There are many counts of this clone. The V and J genes are TRBV6-5 and TRBJ1-3; no clear D. Per germline, CDR1 MNHEY and CDR2 SVGAGI. This CDR3 spans 15 amino acids. With 0 bases removed from V and 2 bases from J, the gap between germline ends came to 8 bases. This CDR3 is CASSYSLPAGNTIYF. The DNA of the CDR3 is TGTGCCAGCAGTTACTCTCTCCCGGCTGGAAACACCATATATTTT.

Ten or more counts support this clone. V is TRBV11-3 and J is TRBJ1-4, with D possibly being TRBD1 (6 bases). The germline gives CDR1 SGHNT, CDR2 YENEEA. The CDR3 is made up of 16 amino acids. V lost 2 bases to trimming and J lost 5 bases, with 15 bases between them. The CDR3 DNA reads TGTGCCAGCAGCTTAAGGGGGTATGTCGCCAATGAAAAACTGTTTTTT. It encodes CASSLRGYVANEKLFF.

This clone was seen many times. This chain joins TRBV20-1 and TRBJ1-5, with D unclear. The length of the CDR3 is 14 residues. CDR1 is DFQATT and CDR2 is SNEGSKA in the germline V gene (reference sequence). The V end was cut by 5 bases, the J end by 0 bases, with 11 bases between. For the CDR3, the DNA is TGCAGTGCTCTAGCCAGAGTTAGCAATCAGCCCCAGCATTTT. Protein product: CSALARVSNQPQHF.